The 24 T cell receptor beta chains below were found in one sample sequenced in a study of blood T cell repertoires in COVID-19. Sequencing was performed with immunoSEQ multiplex PCR; in TCRdb, only in-frame clones are kept and a portion is missing. Of 250,000 to 300,000 clones in the sample, 75% to 90% are singletons; the top ten hold roughly 2%. The sequencing input was peripheral blood. The receptors were gathered from a woman aged 45-65 years who had recovered from COVID-19.

The chain has TRBV6-2 or TRBV6-3 and TRBJ1-5; the D is unclear. The CDR3 extends over 13 amino acids. The germline V gene has CDR1 MNHEY and CDR2 SVGEGT. Trimming left V 0 bases short and J 6 bases short, with 6 bases between. This CDR3 reads CASSYSPGQPQHF. DNA of the CDR3: TGTGCCAGCAGTTACTCTCCGGGTCAGCCCCAGCATTTT.

The genes are TRBV6-5 and TRBJ1-2; D is perhaps TRBD1 (6 bases). The CDR3 sequence is 15 residues long. V lost 5 bases, J lost 4 bases, and 17 bases lay in between. Germline V gene sequence: CDR1 MNHEY, CDR2 SVGAGI. As DNA, the CDR3 is TGTGCCAGCAGTCCGGGGGGGACAAGGCTCTATGGCTACACCTTC. Its protein is CASSPGGTRLYGYTF.

The chain has TRBV11-2 and TRBJ1-2; tentative D call: TRBD1 (5 bases). V was shortened by 7 bases and J by 3 bases, with 15 bases between the two germline ends. Germline V lookup: CDR1 SGHAT, CDR2 FQNNGV. This CDR3 has 14 amino acids. The CDR3 nucleotides are TGTGCCAGCACCCCCCATGGGGGGTACTATGGCTACACCTTC. As protein: CASTPHGGYYGYTF.

This clone came up once. J is TRBJ1-2 and V is TRBV6-5; D call uncertain. The V gene's germline CDR1 is MNHEY and CDR2 SVGAGI. This CDR3 has 15 amino acids. V gave up 8 bases and J gave up 6 bases, with 22 bases separating them. The CDR3 loop reads CASRDTLALGDGYTF. The CDR3 DNA sequence: TGTGCCAGCCGCGATACGTTAGCTCTCGGTGATGGCTACACCTTC.

This chain uses TRBV4-1 with TRBJ1-2; tentative D call: TRBD1 (6 bases). Trimming took 2 bases from V and 3 from J, leaving 22 bases between them. CDR3 size: 18 residues. CDR1 and CDR2 (germline): MGHRA, YSYEKL. The CDR3 protein is CASSQIDMLGPGDYGYTF. The CDR3 DNA reads TGCGCCAGCAGCCAAATTGACATGTTAGGCCCAGGGGACTATGGCTACACCTTC.

The chain has TRBV6-5 and TRBJ1-1; 8 nucleotides align to TRBD1. The J segment lost 7 bases and the V segment lost 7 bases, leaving 8 bases of the junction unmatched. CDR3 length: 13 amino acids. CDR1 and CDR2 (germline): MNHEY, SVGAGI. DNA for the CDR3: TGTGCCAGCATGAGACAGGGGATTTTTGAAGCTTTCTTT. This gives the protein CASMRQGIFEAFF.

The CDR3 loop reads CASSPQANTGELFF. The CDR3 region has the DNA TGTGCCAGCAGCCCCCAGGCGAACACCGGGGAGCTGTTTTTT. The rearrangement joins TRBV13 to TRBJ2-2; D ambiguous. Trimming took 5 bases from V and 0 from J, leaving 7 bases between them. Looked up from germline, CDR1 is PRHDT and CDR2 is FYEKMQ (reference sequence). The CDR3 spans 14 residues.

The gene calls are TRBV4-2 and TRBJ1-1; possible D gene TRBD1, 6 bases. CDR3 length: 14 amino acids. With 0 bases removed from V and 5 bases from J, the gap between germline ends came to 10 bases. The germline V gene has CDR1 LGHNA and CDR2 YNFKEQ. The CDR3 spells CASSQEQGGTEAFF. As DNA, the CDR3 is TGTGCCAGCAGCCAAGAACAGGGCGGGACTGAAGCTTTCTTT.

The chain has TRBV20-1 and TRBJ2-3, with D unresolved. This CDR3 has 10 residues. CDR1 DFQATT and CDR2 SNEGSKA come from the germline V gene (reference sequence). V lost 3 bases to trimming and J lost 6 bases, with 4 bases between them. Here the CDR3 DNA reads TGCAGTGCTAGCGCGGATACGCAGTATTTT. Translated, it gives CSASADTQYF.

V gene TRBV30 combines with J gene TRBJ2-7; D unresolved. This CDR3 spans 15 amino acids. The V gene's germline CDR1 is GTSNPN and CDR2 SVGIG (reference sequence). V dropped 0 bases and J dropped 3 bases, with 15 bases sitting between them. The CDR3 nucleotides read TGTGCCTGGAGTGTCCCCGTGGGCCTGGGCTACGAGCAGTACTTC. This gives the protein CAWSVPVGLGYEQYF.

The chain recombines TRBV25-1 with TRBJ2-7, with D possibly being TRBD1 (5 bases). V lost 4 bases, J lost 5 bases, and 15 bases lay in between. Germline V lookup: CDR1 MGHDK, CDR2 SYGVNS. The CDR3 is 14 amino acids. The CDR3 sequence: CASSGHWGSNEQYF. CDR3 nucleotide sequence: TGTGCCAGCAGTGGACACTGGGGCAGCAACGAGCAGTACTTC.

About this clone: A single base separates this from a much larger clone, so it may be a read error. The chain joins TRBV5-5 to TRBJ1-1; D remains unclear. CDR3 length: 14 residues. From germline, CDR1 is SGHKS and CDR2 YYEKEE (reference sequence). The V end lost 0 bases, the J end lost 2 bases, and 8 bases lay between the germline ends. In nucleotides, the CDR3 is TGTGCCAGCAGCTTGGTCGGTCCAAACACTGAAGCTTTCTTT. This sequence encodes CASSLVGPNTEAFF.

This clone is a singleton in its sample. The chain is built from TRBV9 and TRBJ2-7; D ambiguous. The germline V gene encodes CDR1 SGDLS and CDR2 YYNGEE. V was shortened by 5 bases and J by 2 bases, with 11 bases between the two germline ends. The CDR3 spans 13 residues. The CDR3 sequence is CASSPPSAYEQYF. CDR3 nucleotide sequence: TGTGCCAGCAGTCCCCCGTCGGCCTACGAGCAGTACTTC.

This rearrangement joins TRBV3-1 (or the pseudogene TRBV3-2) to TRBJ1-1, with D possibly TRBD1 on 5 matching bases. Trimming left V 3 bases short and J 7 bases short, with 15 bases between. Germline V gene lookup returns CDR1 LGHDT and CDR2 YNNKEL (reference sequence). This CDR3 is 14 amino acids long. DNA for the CDR3: TGTGCCAGCAGCCACCAAAGGGGCAGCGTTGAAGCTTTCTTT. This codes for CASSHQRGSVEAFF.

The chain employs TRBV2 and TRBJ1-1; 8 bases match TRBD1. CDR3 length: 13 amino acids. Germline V CDR1 and CDR2: SNHLY, FYNNEI. V lost 10 bases, J lost 4 bases, and 8 bases stayed unmatched. This CDR3 reads CAISGQGATEAFF. The CDR3 DNA reads TGTGCCATCTCGGGGCAGGGGGCCACTGAAGCTTTCTTT.

This clone was observed a few times. The rearrangement links TRBV5-1 to TRBJ1-6; 8 nucleotides agree with TRBD1. Germline CDR1 SGHRS, CDR2 YFSETQ. Unmatched junction bases numbered 13, after V lost 0 bases and J lost 5 bases. The CDR3 is made up of 19 amino acids. CDR3 DNA sequence: TGCGCCAGCAGCTTGGAGGGCAGGGGGCGCGGGAGCAATAATTCACCCCTCCACTTT. Protein sequence: CASSLEGRGRGSNNSPLHF.

This chain uses TRBV4-2 with TRBJ1-3; D perhaps matches TRBD1 (5 bases). Trimming stripped 5 bases from V and 1 base from J, with 15 bases between. Germline CDR1 and CDR2: LGHNA and YNFKEQ. This CDR3 is built from 16 residues. CDR3 region: CASSERYGHSGNTIYF. Here the CDR3 DNA reads TGTGCCAGCAGCGAACGATATGGACATTCTGGAAACACCATATATTTT.

In nucleotides, the CDR3 is TGTGCCAGCAGCGCACAGGGTTTCCCAGATACGCAGTATTTT. Its translation is CASSAQGFPDTQYF. This sequence joins TRBV9 and TRBJ2-3; perhaps TRBD1 as D (6 bases). CDR1 and CDR2 from the germline V gene are SGDLS and YYNGEE. V was clipped by 3 bases and J by 4 bases, with 12 bases between them. CDR3 size: 14 residues. The variable domain in full, completed from reference TRBV9 and TRBJ2-3, reads DSGVTQTPKHLITATGQRVTLRCSPRSGDLSVYWYQQSLDQGLQFLIQYYNGEERAKGNILERFSAQQFPDLHSELNLSSLELGDSALYFCASSAQGFPDTQYFGPGTRLTVL.

This CDR3 reads CASSPVPPISEAFF. DNA of the CDR3: TGTGCCAGCAGCCCGGTCCCCCCTATTTCTGAAGCTTTCTTT. V gene TRBV7-2 combines with J gene TRBJ1-1; no reliable D call. The germline CDR1 and CDR2 sequences are SGHTA and FQGNSA. Trimming shortened V by 5 bases and J by 6 bases, and 16 bases separated the two germline ends. This CDR3 contains 14 residues.

The V and J genes are TRBV3-1 (or the pseudogene TRBV3-2) and TRBJ2-7; D unclear. Trimming took off 0 bases at V and 3 bases at J, with 6 bases between the two ends. The CDR3 is 13 residues long. From germline, CDR1 is LGHDT and CDR2 YNNKEL (reference sequence). CDR3 loop: CASSQESFYEQYF. CDR3 nucleotides: TGTGCCAGCAGCCAAGAGAGCTTCTACGAGCAGTACTTC.

The genes are TRBV27 and TRBJ2-2, with TRBD2 identical over 11 bases. The CDR3 has 15 residues. CDR1 MNHEY and CDR2 SMNVEV come from the germline V gene (reference sequence). Trimming at V came to 2 bases and at J to 8 bases, leaving 4 bases not matched to a gene. CDR3 in amino acids: CASSLTSGSAGELFF. The DNA of the CDR3 is TGTGCCAGCAGTTTAACTAGCGGGAGCGCTGGGGAGCTGTTTTTT.

This chain uses TRBV10-3 with TRBJ1-2; 9 nucleotides agree with TRBD1. Losses at the gene ends were 0 bases for V and 7 bases for J; bases not matched to a gene: 3. CDR1 and CDR2 (germline): ENHRY, SYGVKD. The CDR3 is made up of 14 amino acids. The CDR3, as DNA: TGTGCCATCAGTGAGTCCCGGGACAGGGTTGGCTACACCTTC. This encodes CAISESRDRVGYTF.

V gene TRBV6-5 combines with J gene TRBJ2-7; 12 bases are a match to TRBD2. The trim removed 6 bases at V and 2 bases at J, leaving 2 bases unmatched. The CDR3 is made up of 14 amino acids. Germline CDR1 reads MNHEY; CDR2 reads SVGAGI. The CDR3 DNA sequence: TGTGCCAGCAGAGGACTAGCGGGGACCTACGAGCAGTACTTC. It translates to CASRGLAGTYEQYF.

The chain carries TRBV3-1 (or the pseudogene TRBV3-2) and TRBJ2-7; 7 bases are shared with TRBD1. CDR1 and CDR2 (germline): LGHDT, YNNKEL (reference sequence). After removal of 4 bases from V and 6 bases from J, the junction contained 15 bases not matched to a gene. The length of the CDR3 is 16 residues. CDR3 residues: CASSLGPRGKKGEQYF. As DNA, the CDR3 is TGTGCCAGCAGCCTTGGCCCCAGGGGGAAGAAGGGCGAGCAGTACTTC.